This is a list of T cell receptor beta chains from one sample in a study of PD-L1 blockade in urothelial cancer. Sequenced by immunoSEQ multiplex PCR; TCRdb stores in-frame clones only, minus some. The profile covers about 43,000 clones, with around 82% appearing a single time and roughly 16% taken by the ten largest. This material consisted of PBMCs, taken around atezolizumab (anti-PD-L1) treatment. These receptors all come from a man in his sixties with urothelial cancer. Both conserved end residues are part of each CDR3. Each record gives: J gene, D gene, clone size, V gene, CDR3 DNA, CDR3 protein. D genes are given only for firm matches. Expanded clones are given a class, and other clones once, few, many or no size at all.

TRBJ2-4 | . | . | TRBV30 | TGTGCCTGGGGACTTATACGGGGAAACATTCAGTACTTC | CAWGLIRGNIQYF
TRBJ1-3 | TRBD1 | . | TRBV5-1 | TGCGCCAGCAGTCGGGACAGAACTCAAAACACCATATATTTT | CASSRDRTQNTIYF
TRBJ1-2 | TRBD1 | . | TRBV29-1 | TGCAGCGTTGAAGTTCATACGGGACAGGGAGAGTTTGGCTACACCTTC | CSVEVHTGQGEFGYTF
TRBJ1-1 | TRBD1 | . | TRBV28 | TGTGCCAGCAGTTCCTATTCGACAGGGGAGACTGAAGCTTTCTTT | CASSSYSTGETEAFF
TRBJ2-3 | TRBD1 | . | TRBV15 | TGTGCCACCAGCAACCGACAGGGAGTCGCAGATACGCAGTATTTT | CATSNRQGVADTQYF
TRBJ2-7 | TRBD2 | . | TRBV9 | TGTGCCAGCAGCGTAGAAGGGGCTAGCGGGACTGAGCAGTACTTC | CASSVEGASGTEQYF
TRBJ2-3 | TRBD2 | . | TRBV5-1 | TGCGCCAGCAGCACTTTAGCGGGGGCCCGCACAGATACGCAGTATTTT | CASSTLAGARTDTQYF
TRBJ1-1 | TRBD1 | . | TRBV2 | TGTGCCAGCTCAATTGGGACAGGGGGTTCGGGCACTGAAGCTTTCTTT | CASSIGTGGSGTEAFF
TRBJ2-7 | TRBD1 | . | TRBV18 | TGTGCCAGCTCACCACGGGACAGACTTTACGAGCAGTACTTC | CASSPRDRLYEQYF
TRBJ1-2 | . | few | TRBV5-4 | TGTGCCAGCAGCTTGGCCGGCGGGTCCGGTAACTATGGCTACACCTTC | CASSLAGGSGNYGYTF
TRBJ2-5 | . | . | TRBV5-5 | TGTGCCAGCAGCTTGGCTGTACGACTAGGGGAGACCCAGTACTTC | CASSLAVRLGETQYF
TRBJ1-5 | . | . | TRBV28 | TGTGCCAGCAGTGACAGGTACGAGACTGTCCGTCAGCCCCAGCATTTT | CASSDRYETVRQPQHF
TRBJ1-5 | . | . | TRBV7-2 | TGTGCCAGCAGCTTAGGAGGGGGAGATCAGCCCCAGCATTTT | CASSLGGGDQPQHF
TRBJ1-1 | . | . | TRBV14 | TGTGCCAGCAGCCCCGGGAGGGGCACTGAAGCTTTCTTT | CASSPGRGTEAFF
TRBJ1-3 | . | . | TRBV5-5 | TGTGCCAGCAGCTTGACGGGGGGATCGGGTGGAAACACCATATATTTT | CASSLTGGSGGNTIYF
TRBJ1-3 | . | . | TRBV7-9 | TGTGCCAGCAGCTTTACGCAGACTCGTGAGGGAAACACCATATATTTT | CASSFTQTREGNTIYF
TRBJ1-1 | . | . | TRBV5-6 | TGTGCCAGCAGCTTAGGAGCGCAGGGGGAAGCTTTCTTT | CASSLGAQGEAFF
TRBJ2-5 | TRBD2 | . | TRBV5-6 | TGTGCCAGCAGCTTGTTGACTAGCGGGCAAGAGACCCAGTACTTC | CASSLLTSGQETQYF
TRBJ1-1 | . | few | TRBV19 | TGTGCCAGTAGTACGGACATCAATACATCGAAAGCTTTCTTT | CASSTDINTSKAFF
TRBJ2-3 | TRBD2 | once | TRBV2 | TGTGCCAGCAGTGGAGGAATTGGCGGGGGGGGTACAGATACGCAGTATTTT | CASSGGIGGGGTDTQYF
TRBJ2-6 | . | . | TRBV5-4 | TGTGCCAGCGCCTCTAGGGCCAACGTCCTGACTTTC | CASASRANVLTF
TRBJ2-7 | . | . | TRBV6-1 | TGTGCCAGCAGTGAATCGACAGGCTCACCCTACGAGCAGTACTTC | CASSESTGSPYEQYF
TRBJ2-5 | TRBD1 | . | TRBV6-5 | TGTGCCAGCAGATCCCGGGACAGGGATCAAGAGACCCAGTACTTC | CASRSRDRDQETQYF